This record concerns one TCR beta chain sequence. Its antigen is unknown. These data come from a study of cytomegalovirus exposure and HLA in healthy donors. Findings of the study overall: The study labeled under 200 TCR beta chains cytomegalovirus-associated. Most observed TCR sequences were rare, whereas some public TCRs were detected in many donors.

Germline V gene sequence: CDR1 MNHNY, CDR2 SVGAGI (reference sequence). J was trimmed by 1 base and V by 5 bases; bases with no gene match: 6. The CDR3 covers 15 residues. With 60 Vbeta and 13 Jbeta primers, the PCR was carried out. Sequencing used immunoSEQ multiplex PCR; TCRdb keeps in-frame clones, though not all of them. Seen here are about 70,000 clones, around 69% observed once, and the top ten hold 10% to 12%. The V call is TRBV6-6, the J call TRBJ1-2; 8 bases align to TRBD1. The TCR sequence derives from a human donor in good health. Sequenced input: PBMCs. CDR3 sequence (DNA): TGTGCCAGCAGTAGGGGACAGGATTATAACTATGGCTACACCTTC. Amino acids: CASSRGQDYNYGYTF.